What follows are 27 T cell receptor beta chains derived from one specimen sequenced in a study of blood T cell repertoires in COVID-19. Generated by immunoSEQ multiplex PCR, the TCRdb table keeps only in-frame clones and is missing some. The data hold a few hundred thousand clones, with roughly four fifths observed a single time. The sample comprised PBMCs or T cells enriched from blood (not recorded which). The source is a middle-aged man who had recovered from COVID-19.

V is TRBV29-1 and J is TRBJ2-7, with 12 bases aligning to TRBD2. The ends lost 7 bases at V and 5 bases at J; junction bases unmatched: 6. Germline values: CDR1 SQVTM, CDR2 ANQGSEA. There are 13 residues in the CDR3. The CDR3 nucleotides are TGCAGCGCCTTCCGGACTAGCGGGAACGAGCAGTACTTC. It is translated as CSAFRTSGNEQYF.

Only a few counts were recorded for this clone. This chain joins TRBV9 and TRBJ2-4; D possibly corresponds to TRBD1 (6 bases). V was clipped by 4 bases and J by 0 bases, with 11 bases between them. Looked up from germline, CDR1 is SGDLS and CDR2 is YYNGEE. The CDR3 has 15 amino acids. CDR3 protein: CASSPGTQAKNIQYF. CDR3 in DNA: TGTGCCAGCAGCCCCGGGACACAAGCCAAAAACATTCAGTACTTC.

The V gene is TRBV27, the J gene TRBJ1-6; D perhaps matches TRBD1 (5 bases). V was pared by 5 bases and J by 1 base, with 18 bases between. Germline CDR1 reads MNHEY; CDR2 reads SMNVEV (reference sequence). The CDR3 has 18 residues. CDR3 sequence reads: CASSPRPGGRSYNSPLHF. The CDR3 nucleotides are TGTGCCAGCAGTCCCCGACCGGGGGGGAGATCCTATAATTCACCCCTCCACTTT.

The chain carries TRBV3-1 (or the pseudogene TRBV3-2) and TRBJ2-6; D gene uncertain. Per the germline V gene, CDR1 is LGHDT and CDR2 is YNNKEL (reference sequence). This CDR3 comprises 14 residues. Trimming took off 7 bases at V and 3 bases at J, with 10 bases between the two ends. CDR3 loop: CASTSRVGANVLTF. The CDR3 region has the DNA TGTGCCAGCACAAGTCGAGTTGGGGCCAACGTCCTGACTTTC.

The chain's CDR3 is CASSIYREGGNTIYF. Here the CDR3 DNA reads TGTGCCAGTAGTATCTACAGGGAAGGTGGAAACACCATATATTTT. This chain links TRBV19 with TRBJ1-3; possibly TRBD1 for D (6 bases). The CDR3 is made up of 15 amino acids. V was clipped by 3 bases and J by 3 bases, with 12 bases between them. Germline assignment: CDR1 LNHDA and CDR2 SQIVND (reference sequence).

Details on this clone: The junction shows a germline mismatch at one end, possibly a read error. V usage is TRBV28 and J usage is TRBJ1-1; no reliable D call. The CDR3 runs 11 residues. CDR1 and CDR2 from the germline V gene are MDHEN and SYDVKM. The CDR3 region has the DNA TGTGCCAGCAGAACACACCCGTTTGAATGGTTT. It specifies CASRTHPFEWF.

V usage is TRBV4-1 and J usage is TRBJ2-7; TRBD2 might be the D (5 bases). Germline loops: CDR1 MGHRA, CDR2 YSYEKL. CDR3 size: 15 residues. Between the trimmed V and J ends, which lost 4 bases and 2 bases, there was a span of 15 bases. As DNA, the CDR3 is TGCGCCAGCAGCCTCCGAGGAGGCGCAGCCTACGAGCAGTACTTC. This codes for CASSLRGGAAYEQYF.

The chain uses TRBV2 and TRBJ2-1; D is unresolved. CDR1 and CDR2 from the germline V gene are SNHLY and FYNNEI. The V gene lost 5 bases and the J gene lost 0 bases, with 5 bases spanning the gap. This CDR3 is built from 13 residues. DNA for the CDR3: TGTGCCAGCAGTTGGAGCTCCTACAATGAGCAGTTCTTC. Translating gives CASSWSSYNEQFF.

This chain links TRBV5-1 with TRBJ2-3; 15 bases line up with TRBD2. Losses at the gene ends were 4 bases for V and 1 base for J; bases not matched to a gene: 7. CDR3 length: 18 amino acids. The germline V gene has CDR1 SGHRS and CDR2 YFSETQ. The CDR3 loop is CASSKGLAGGSGTDTQYF. The CDR3 DNA reads as TGCGCCAGCAGCAAGGGACTAGCGGGAGGAAGTGGCACAGATACGCAGTATTTT.

The chain links TRBV21-1 to TRBJ2-7; the table's D call TRBD2 went unverified against the DNA. TRBV21-1 has pseudogene status. The CDR3 spans 13 residues. The chain's CDR3 is CASSRLAGYEQYF. The CDR3 DNA sequence: TGTGCCAGCAGCAGACTAGCTGGCTACGAGCAGTACTTC.

As to this clone: At the DNA level, this CDR3 is encoded by other sequences in the same sample as well. This chain links TRBV9 with TRBJ1-3; 7 bases map to TRBD1. V shed 0 bases and J 3 bases; nucleotides not matched to a gene: 0. CDR3 length: 14 residues. CDR1 is SGDLS and CDR2 is YYNGEE in the germline V gene. This CDR3 is CASSVDRGGNTIYF. CDR3 bases: TGTGCCAGCAGCGTAGACAGGGGTGGAAACACCATATATTTT.

The chain has TRBV20-1 and TRBJ2-2; possibly TRBD2 for D (6 bases). This CDR3 has 15 residues. Germline loops: CDR1 DFQATT, CDR2 SNEGSKA (reference sequence). Trimming removed 3 bases at V and 6 bases at J, with 17 bases between. The CDR3 nucleotides are TGCAGTGCTAGTCGTCTCGGGGGATTCCCCGGGGAGCTGTTTTTT. Protein: CSASRLGGFPGELFF.

The rearrangement joins TRBV7-3 to TRBJ1-2, with 8 bases aligning to TRBD1. The CDR3 extends over 13 amino acids. CDR1 SGHTA and CDR2 FQGTGA come from the germline V gene. Trimming cost V 8 bases and J 4 bases; bases outside gene matches: 6. CDR3 DNA sequence: TGTGCCAGCTCTCCGGGACAGGCCTATGGCTACACCTTC. This translates into CASSPGQAYGYTF.

This clone appeared a few times. The rearrangement links TRBV28 to TRBJ1-6; TRBD1 aligns across 9 bases. The ends lost 2 bases at V and 14 bases at J; junction bases unmatched: 7. The CDR3 totals 14 residues. Germline lookup yields CDR1 MDHEN and CDR2 SYDVKM. CDR3 sequence reads: CASSLRDRASALHF. CDR3 bases: TGTGCCAGCAGTTTAAGGGACAGGGCAAGCGCCCTCCACTTT.

V and J are TRBV5-5 and TRBJ1-5, with D perhaps TRBD1 (6 bases). V dropped 0 bases and J dropped 6 bases, with 13 bases sitting between them. The CDR3 is 15 amino acids. Germline V lookup: CDR1 SGHKS, CDR2 YYEKEE (reference sequence). The CDR3 region has the DNA TGTGCCAGCAGCTTGGCCCCAGGGGAAGGTCAGCCCCAGCATTTT. Residues: CASSLAPGEGQPQHF.

This rearrangement joins TRBV19 to TRBJ2-7; 7 bases are a match to TRBD2. V shed 5 bases and J 3 bases; nucleotides not matched to a gene: 22. Germline values: CDR1 LNHDA, CDR2 SQIVND (reference sequence). The CDR3 is made up of 19 amino acids. The chain's CDR3 is CASSPGEQYRASGDYEQYF. The CDR3 DNA is TGTGCCAGTAGTCCGGGGGAGCAATACCGCGCTAGCGGAGACTACGAGCAGTACTTC.

The rearrangement links TRBV9 to TRBJ1-1, with TRBD1 matching 8 bases. Germline V gives CDR1 SGDLS, CDR2 YYNGEE. The CDR3 sequence is 14 residues long. Trimming removed 3 bases from V and 3 bases from J; junction bases left unmatched: 4. CDR3 in amino acids: CASSATGGYTEAFF. In nucleotides, the CDR3 is TGTGCCAGCAGCGCAACAGGGGGGTACACTGAAGCTTTCTTT.

The sample holds one count of this clone. The CDR3 is CASRSAPPGGTEAFF. CDR3 sequence (DNA): TGCGCCAGCAGGTCAGCCCCGCCAGGGGGCACTGAAGCTTTCTTT. The chain carries TRBV5-1 and TRBJ1-1, with 7 bases that match TRBD1. CDR3 length equals 15 residues. CDR1 and CDR2 (germline): SGHRS, YFSETQ. V trimming: 5 bases; J trimming: 4 bases; junction bases outside the gene matches: 11.

The chain links TRBV2 to TRBJ2-7, with TRBD1 matching over 7 bases. Germline values: CDR1 SNHLY, CDR2 FYNNEI. The CDR3 loop spans 14 amino acids. V lost 7 bases to trimming and J lost 2 bases; unmatched junction nucleotides: 8. The CDR3 DNA reads as TGTGCCAGCACCCCCTCGCAGGGGGCCTACGAGCAGTACTTC. It translates to CASTPSQGAYEQYF. Looking up the rest from reference TRBV2 and TRBJ2-7 gives the full variable domain: EPEVTQTPSHQVTQMGQEVILRCVPISNHLYFYWYRQILGQKVEFLVSFYNNEISEKSEIFDDQFSVERPDGSNFTLKIRSTKLEDSAMYFCASTPSQGAYEQYFGPGTRLTVT.

This sequence joins TRBV4-2 and TRBJ1-5, with 8 bases fitting TRBD1. The germline CDR1 and CDR2 sequences are LGHNA and YNFKEQ. V shed 1 base and J 0 bases; nucleotides not matched to a gene: 2. The length of the CDR3 is 16 residues. The CDR3 region has the DNA TGTGCCAGCAGCCAAGGGGACAGGATTAGCAATCAGCCCCAGCATTTT. It codes for CASSQGDRISNQPQHF.

The rearrangement links TRBV7-9 to TRBJ1-2; 9 positions match TRBD1. This CDR3 region has 14 residues. Germline loops: CDR1 SEHNR, CDR2 FQNEAQ (reference sequence). The V segment lost 4 bases and the J segment 7 bases; nucleotides outside the gene matches: 7. CDR3 nucleotides: TGTGCCAGCAGCTCCGCACAGGGGGCGTTTGGCTACACCTTC. Translated, it gives CASSSAQGAFGYTF.

V and J are TRBV2 and TRBJ1-5, with 11 bases aligning to TRBD1. CDR3 length: 14 residues. The J segment lost 5 bases and the V segment lost 6 bases, leaving 3 bases of the junction unmatched. CDR1 is SNHLY, CDR2 FYNNEI, per germline. The CDR3 spells CASSGTGGYQPQHF. In DNA form, the CDR3 reads TGTGCCAGCAGCGGGACAGGGGGGTATCAGCCCCAGCATTTT.

CDR3 loop: CATSSLTGVVVGTGELFF. DNA for the CDR3: TGTGCCACCTCCTCCCTGACAGGCGTGGTCGTTGGCACCGGGGAGCTGTTTTTT. The genes are TRBV24-1 and TRBJ2-2; TRBD1 might be the D (6 bases). Germline V gives CDR1 KGHDR, CDR2 SFDVKD. The CDR3 extends over 18 amino acids. V was shortened by 9 bases and J by 4 bases, with 26 bases between the two germline ends.

The chain joins TRBV5-6 to TRBJ1-5; the match to TRBD1 covers 7 bases. The germline gives CDR1 SGHDT, CDR2 YYEEEE. This CDR3 region has 15 residues. V shed 2 bases, J shed 6 bases, and the junction held 8 bases outside the gene matches. The CDR3 here is CASSFRRDSSQPQHF. CDR3 nucleotide sequence: TGTGCCAGCAGCTTCCGTCGGGACAGTAGTCAGCCCCAGCATTTT. Combining the CDR3 with reference TRBV5-6 and TRBJ1-5 gives the whole variable domain DAGVTQSPTHLIKTRGQQVTLRCSPKSGHDTVSWYQQALGQGPQFIFQYYEEEERQRGNFPDRFSGHQFPNYSSELNVNALLLGDSALYLCASSFRRDSSQPQHFGDGTRLSIL.

The chain uses TRBV4-1 and TRBJ1-6; 9 nucleotides match TRBD1. This CDR3 has 16 residues. Unmatched junction bases numbered 6, after V lost 0 bases and J lost 9 bases. Germline CDR1 is MGHRA and CDR2 is YSYEKL. For the CDR3, the DNA is TGCGCCAGCAGCCAAGATGAGGGACAGGGAATTTCACCCCTCCACTTT. The encoded protein is CASSQDEGQGISPLHF.

This clone occurred a few times. The chain recombines TRBV2 with TRBJ2-6; D may be TRBD1 (6 bases). Per germline, CDR1 SNHLY and CDR2 FYNNEI. Trimming took off 6 bases at V and 0 bases at J, with 21 bases between the two ends. The CDR3 runs to 19 residues. In DNA, the CDR3 is TGTGCCAGCAGATCAACCGGGACACTTCTAAGCTCTGGGGCCAACGTCCTGACTTTC. Amino acids: CASRSTGTLLSSGANVLTF.

A note on this clone: At the DNA level, this CDR3 is encoded by other sequences in the same sample as well. V is TRBV29-1 and J is TRBJ2-5, with a tentative D call TRBD1 (6 bases). The ends were cut back, 3 bases at V and 1 base at J, with 9 bases in the middle. Germline-derived CDR1 and CDR2 are SQVTM and ANQGSEA. The length of the CDR3 is 13 residues. The CDR3 region is CSVEVGAQETQYF. CDR3 nucleotides: TGCAGCGTTGAGGTGGGGGCCCAAGAGACCCAGTACTTC.